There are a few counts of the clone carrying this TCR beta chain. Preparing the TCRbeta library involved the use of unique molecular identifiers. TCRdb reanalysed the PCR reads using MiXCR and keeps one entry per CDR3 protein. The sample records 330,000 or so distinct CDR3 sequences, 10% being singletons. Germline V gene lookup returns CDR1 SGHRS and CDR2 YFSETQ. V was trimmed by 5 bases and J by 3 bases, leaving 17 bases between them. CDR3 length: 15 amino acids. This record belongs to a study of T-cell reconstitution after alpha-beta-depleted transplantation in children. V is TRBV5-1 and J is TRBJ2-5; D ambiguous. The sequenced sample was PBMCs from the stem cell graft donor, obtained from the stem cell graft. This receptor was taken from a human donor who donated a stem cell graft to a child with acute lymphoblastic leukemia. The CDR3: CASRPPSSVEETQYF. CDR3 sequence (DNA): TGCGCCAGCAGACCACCCTCAAGCGTAGAAGAGACCCAGTACTTC.